This T cell receptor (beta chain) was sequenced for a study of early T cells in non-severe SARS-CoV-2 infection. Turning to the study itself: Sequencing input comprised bulk RNA from unsorted whole blood; chain pairing was not available. Overall study findings and caveats: There was a bias toward anti-spike CD8 responses in VDJdb matching, which missed private and CD4 specificities.

Attachment of unique molecular identifiers to individual cDNA molecules was performed. Each CDR3 protein is one row after TCRdb ran MiXCR on the 5' RACE reads. The sample shows 50,000 to 70,000 distinct CDR3 sequences, 15% of them seen only once. In its sample, this clonotype was seen a few times. Its antigen is still unknown. This clonotype originated in an adult who was a healthcare worker with PCR-confirmed SARS-CoV-2 infection or an uninfected control (not recorded which). This specimen was whole blood, taken at baseline.

In DNA form, the CDR3 reads TGTGCCAGCAAAGAAGAAAGCAACATTCAGTACTTC. It is translated as CASKEESNIQYF. The chain is built from TRBV2 and TRBJ2-4; D uncertain. With 7 bases removed from V and 7 bases from J, the gap between germline ends came to 11 bases. The germline V gene encodes CDR1 SNHLY and CDR2 FYNNEI. This CDR3 is built from 12 residues.